These 2 T cell receptor beta chains came from one sample sequenced in a study of shared clonotypes between healthy human individuals. The assay was immunoSEQ multiplex PCR, and TCRdb's table has in-frame clones only and misses some. The repertoire holds about a million clones, with roughly 80% as singletons. Input material: memory CD4+ T cells from PBMCs. Subset described: CD45RA-negative fraction. The receptors come from a man between 18 and 35 years old in good health. Some clones in this sample may be carry-over from other donors' samples.

This chain joins TRBV11-2 and TRBJ2-7; 8 bases line up with TRBD1. The germline V gene encodes CDR1 SGHAT and CDR2 FQNNGV. V lost 5 bases, J lost 4 bases, and 10 bases stayed unmatched. This CDR3 spans 15 amino acids. CDR3 protein: CASSPTGQETYEQYF. DNA for the CDR3: TGTGCCAGCAGCCCCACGGGACAGGAGACTTACGAGCAGTACTTC.

This chain joins TRBV9 and TRBJ2-7; 11 bases agree with TRBD1. The CDR3 is made up of 15 amino acids. Per germline, CDR1 SGDLS and CDR2 YYNGEE. V was clipped by 5 bases and J by 3 bases; unmatched bases: 7. The CDR3 DNA reads TGTGCCAGCAGTCATGGACAGGGGGCGGTCTACGAGCAGTACTTC. This translates into CASSHGQGAVYEQYF.